The sequence of this TCR beta chain was determined in a study of cytomegalovirus exposure and HLA in healthy donors. Sequencing used immunoSEQ multiplex PCR; TCRdb keeps in-frame clones, though not all of them. The sample yields some 110,000 clones, 88% seen once. The germline gives CDR1 SEHNR, CDR2 FQNEAQ (reference sequence). V lost 4 bases to trimming and J lost 7 bases; unmatched junction nucleotides: 8. The CDR3 has 15 amino acids. The receptor was derived from a man between 18 and 29 years old in good health and CMV-seropositive. The specimen was PBMCs. This chain connects TRBV7-9 to TRBJ1-4; 8 bases line up with TRBD1. The DNA of the CDR3 is TGTGCCAGCAGCTCGGACAGGGACGCAGGTGAAAAACTGTTTTTT. This translates into CASSSDRDAGEKLFF.